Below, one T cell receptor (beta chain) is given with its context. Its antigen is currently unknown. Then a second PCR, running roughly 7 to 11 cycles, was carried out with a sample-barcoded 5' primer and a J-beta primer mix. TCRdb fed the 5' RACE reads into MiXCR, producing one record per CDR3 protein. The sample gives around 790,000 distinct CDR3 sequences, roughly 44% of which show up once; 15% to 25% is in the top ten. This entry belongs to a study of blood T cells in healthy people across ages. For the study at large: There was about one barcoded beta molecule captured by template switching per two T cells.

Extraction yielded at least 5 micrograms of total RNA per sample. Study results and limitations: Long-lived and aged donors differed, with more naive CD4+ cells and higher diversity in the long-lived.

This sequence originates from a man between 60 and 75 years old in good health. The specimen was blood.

The CDR3 sequence: CASSYTVRKVLQSSYNEQFF. CDR3 coding DNA: TGTGCCAGCAGTTACACGGTTCGCAAGGTTCTACAGAGCTCCTACAATGAGCAGTTCTTC. The V and J genes are TRBV6-2 or TRBV6-3 and TRBJ2-1, with no clear D. Trimming pared 2 bases from V and 0 bases from J, leaving 23 bases between. Germline values: CDR1 MNHEY, CDR2 SVGEGT. CDR3 length: 20 amino acids.